This T cell receptor beta chain was captured by sequencing in a study of CD8 T cells in Susac syndrome. Per the germline V gene, CDR1 is MNHEY and CDR2 is SVGAGI. The CDR3 has 13 amino acids. Trimming stripped 2 bases from V and 5 bases from J, with 7 bases between. Reverse transcription of roughly 0.45 to 1 ug RNA was carried out with random hexamers. By means of immunoSEQ multiplex PCR, TCR beta CDR3 spanning 54 Vbeta and 13 Jbeta underwent amplification. TCRdb ran MiXCR on the immunoSEQ multiplex PCR reads and lists one entry per CDR3 protein. The sample has approximately 300,000 distinct CDR3 sequences, 75% to 90% seen once.

The TCR was taken from a human donor with multiple sclerosis. The chain has TRBV6-5 and TRBJ2-1, with D unclear. The specimen sequenced was CD8+ T cells from PBMCs. The chain's CDR3 is CASSYSPDNEQFF. The CDR3, as DNA: TGTGCCAGCAGTTACAGCCCAGACAATGAGCAGTTCTTC.